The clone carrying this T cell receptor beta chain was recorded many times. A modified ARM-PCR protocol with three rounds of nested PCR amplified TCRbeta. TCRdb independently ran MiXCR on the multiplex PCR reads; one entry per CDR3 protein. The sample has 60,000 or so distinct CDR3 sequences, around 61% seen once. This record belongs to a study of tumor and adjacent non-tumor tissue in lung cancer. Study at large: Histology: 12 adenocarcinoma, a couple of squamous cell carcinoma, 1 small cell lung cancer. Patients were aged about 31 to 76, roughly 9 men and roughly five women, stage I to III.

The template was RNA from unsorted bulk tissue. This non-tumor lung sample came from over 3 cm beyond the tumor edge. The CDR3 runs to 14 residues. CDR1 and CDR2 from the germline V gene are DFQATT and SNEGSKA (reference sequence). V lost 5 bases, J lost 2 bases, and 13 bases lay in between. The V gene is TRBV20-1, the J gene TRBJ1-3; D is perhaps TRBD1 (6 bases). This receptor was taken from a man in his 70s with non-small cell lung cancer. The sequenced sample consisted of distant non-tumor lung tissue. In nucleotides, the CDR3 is TGCAGTGCTCAACAAGCAGGGGCTGGAAACACCATATATTTT. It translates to CSAQQAGAGNTIYF.